Listed below are T cell receptor beta chains from one sample, sequenced in a study of CD8 T cells in Susac syndrome. TCRdb fed the immunoSEQ multiplex PCR reads into MiXCR, producing one record per CDR3 protein. The sample holds 140,000 or so distinct CDR3 sequences, approximately 95% seen once. The material sequenced was CD4+ T cells from PBMCs. Receptors originate from a human donor with multiple sclerosis. Each CDR3 is given with its conserved first and last residue. The D gene is left open where the match is weak. Some rows have no size entry. The others give once, few or many, or a class for an expanded clone.

j_call clone_size d_call v_call cdr3_nt cdr3_aa
TRBJ2-7 NA NA TRBV20-1 TGCAGTGCCCAAGGGGGGACGGTCTCCGGGGGGCACTTC CSAQGGTVSGGHF
TRBJ1-3 NA NA TRBV2 TGTGCCAGCAGTGAAGCCCTTTCTTCAGGGTATTTTGGAAACACCATATATTTT CASSEALSSGYFGNTIYF
TRBJ1-2 NA NA TRBV28 TGTGCCAGCAGCGAGACCCCGATGCGGGGCTACACCTTC CASSETPMRGYTF
TRBJ2-1 NA NA TRBV9 TGTGCCAGCAGCGTAGGTAGCGGACCGCGGAATGAGCAGTTCTTC CASSVGSGPRNEQFF
TRBJ2-7 NA TRBD1 TRBV6-5 TGTGCCAGCAGTTACGGTCCGGACAGGGACTACGAGCAGTACTTC CASSYGPDRDYEQYF
TRBJ1-1 NA TRBD1 TRBV20-1 TGCAGTGCCCGCCCTACCGGGACAGGGGTTAACACTGAAGCTTTCTTT CSARPTGTGVNTEAFF
TRBJ1-2 once NA TRBV2 TGTGCCAGCTGCCCTGGGGAGACAAGACACTATGGCTACACCTTC CASCPGETRHYGYTF
TRBJ2-1 few NA TRBV28 TGTGCCAGCAGTGGTAGGGTTTCCTACAATGAGCAGTTCTTC CASSGRVSYNEQFF
TRBJ2-7 NA TRBD1 TRBV9 TGTGCCAGCAGCGTACATGGACAGGGTCCCCCTTCAGACTACGAGCAGTACTTC CASSVHGQGPPSDYEQYF
TRBJ1-2 NA TRBD1 TRBV20-1 TGCAGTGCTAAAGAACAGGGGGCTGTCGGGTTAGGTGTCTACACCTTC CSAKEQGAVGLGVYTF
TRBJ2-7 NA NA TRBV5-1 TGCGCCAGCAGCTTGAGTTCCGGGTTCGAGCAGTACTTC CASSLSSGFEQYF
TRBJ2-3 NA TRBD2 TRBV23-1 TGCGCCAGCAGTCAATCGAGGACTAGCGGCACAGATACGCAGTATTTT CASSQSRTSGTDTQYF
TRBJ1-2 NA NA TRBV3-1 TGTGCCAGCAGCCATGGACAGACGGGTGGAAATGGCTACACCTTC CASSHGQTGGNGYTF
TRBJ2-5 NA NA TRBV12-3/TRBV12-4 TGTGCCAGCAGTTTCGGAGGAGCCCAGTACTTC CASSFGGAQYF
TRBJ1-6 NA NA TRBV2 TGTGCCAGCAGTGAAGCTATGGATAGTTCACCCCTCCACTTT CASSEAMDSSPLHF
TRBJ1-2 NA TRBD1 TRBV27 TGTGCCAGCAGTTTAGACAGGGGGGACTATGGCTACACCTTC CASSLDRGDYGYTF
TRBJ2-7 NA TRBD1 TRBV20-1 TGCAGTGCTAGAGTCGGGACAGGGGGCTCCTACGAGCAGTACTTC CSARVGTGGSYEQYF
TRBJ2-7 NA NA TRBV20-1 TGCAGTGCCAGGCGTGGAGGAGTCAACGAGCAGTACTTC CSARRGGVNEQYF
TRBJ1-5 NA TRBD1 TRBV7-2 TGTGCCAGCAGCCCAGCGAGGGACAGTACCCAGCATTTT CASSPARDSTQHF
TRBJ2-7 NA NA TRBV12-3/TRBV12-4 TGTGCCAGCAGCCCGAGACATATCCTAGGCTACGAGCAGTACTTC CASSPRHILGYEQYF
TRBJ2-1 NA NA TRBV20-1 TGCAGTGCTACCAGTGGGGGGGGGCCCCCCAATGAGCAGTTCTTC CSATSGGGPPNEQFF
TRBJ2-5 NA NA TRBV21-1 TGTGCCAGCAGCAAAGTTGAGAGGCGCCAAGAGACCCAGTACTTC CASSKVERRQETQYF
TRBJ1-5 NA NA TRBV2 TGTGCCAGCAGCAGGCAGGATAATAGCAATCAGCCCCAGCATTTT CASSRQDNSNQPQHF
TRBJ2-1 few NA TRBV9 TGTGCCAGCAGCGTAGACGGTCTGGACGGGAATGAGCAGTTCTTC CASSVDGLDGNEQFF
TRBJ1-1 NA TRBD1 TRBV27 TGTGCCAGCAGTCCAAGACAGGGGGCCGCTGAAGCTTTCTTT CASSPRQGAAEAFF
TRBJ1-6 NA NA TRBV7-9 TGTGCCAGCAGCTTACAGGGCGGCTCACCCCTCCACTTT CASSLQGGSPLHF
TRBJ2-3 NA NA TRBV29-1 TGCAGCGTTGCCGGCCACGGGGTTCGCGGCACGCAGTATTTT CSVAGHGVRGTQYF
TRBJ2-3 NA NA TRBV19 TGTGCCAGTAGTACGAGACCACCCCGGGCAGATACGCAGTATTTT CASSTRPPRADTQYF
TRBJ1-4 NA NA TRBV3-1 TGTGCCAGCAGCCTCAAACAGGGACCTAATGAAAAACTGTTTTTT CASSLKQGPNEKLFF
TRBJ2-3 NA NA TRBV28 TGTGCCAGCAGTTACGGAAATACGCAGTATTTT CASSYGNTQYF
TRBJ1-2 NA NA TRBV12-3/TRBV12-4 TGTGCCAGCAGTTTAGGCAGGGTGGGAGGCTACACCTTC CASSLGRVGGYTF
TRBJ2-5 NA TRBD1 TRBV29-1 TGCAGCGTTTTGGGACAGGGAGGAGAGACCCAGTACTTC CSVLGQGGETQYF
TRBJ1-1 NA NA TRBV30 TGTGCCTGGAGTGTTCAAGGGGCTCGTGGGGGGACTGAAGCTTTCTTT CAWSVQGARGGTEAFF
TRBJ1-6 NA NA TRBV28 TGTGCCAGCAGTTCTCCGGGGGCTGGGAATTCACCCCTCCACTTT CASSSPGAGNSPLHF
TRBJ2-5 NA NA TRBV28 TGTGCCAGCAGTTCCCCCCAAGAGACCCAGTACTTC CASSSPQETQYF
TRBJ2-5 once NA TRBV24-1 TGTGCCACCAGTGGGGTCGGGGTTCGAGGGGGTGGAGAGACCCAGTACTTC CATSGVGVRGGGETQYF
TRBJ1-5 NA NA TRBV9 TGTGCCAGCAGCGTAGCCGGTAGCAATCAGCCCCAGCATTTT CASSVAGSNQPQHF
TRBJ2-1 NA TRBD1 TRBV27 TGTGCCAGCTGGGACAGGGGGCGAGGGGTTTACAATGAGCAGTTCTTC CASWDRGRGVYNEQFF
TRBJ2-6 NA TRBD1 TRBV27 TGTGCCAGCTCCTCCGCCCCCGGGACAGGGGGCGCTGGGGCCAACGTCCTGACTTTC CASSSAPGTGGAGANVLTF
TRBJ1-1 NA NA TRBV12-5 TGTGCTAGTGGGGTTGCAAAGCCGGGGGGTGAAGCTTTCTTT CASGVAKPGGEAFF
TRBJ2-1 few NA TRBV28 TGTGCCAGCAGCCTAGGACTAAGGGAGCAGTTCTTC CASSLGLREQFF
TRBJ2-1 NA TRBD2 TRBV28 TGTGCCAGCAGTTTGGGTGCGGGAGGCTCAAGGGATGAGCAGTTCTTC CASSLGAGGSRDEQFF
TRBJ1-1 NA NA TRBV9 TGTGCCAGCAGCGTAGGAGGAGGTCCGGCGAACACTGAAGCTTTCTTT CASSVGGGPANTEAFF
TRBJ2-2 NA NA TRBV4-1 TGCGCCAGCAGCCATTTCCGGGACAAACCGAACACCGGGGAGCTGTTTTTT CASSHFRDKPNTGELFF
TRBJ2-3 NA TRBD1 TRBV9 TGTGCCAGCAGCGTAGAGGGGGCCACAGATACGCAGTATTTT CASSVEGATDTQYF
TRBJ2-7 NA NA TRBV29-1 TGCAGCGTTGATGTCTCGAGCCGTGGCAGGGGCGAGCAGTACTTC CSVDVSSRGRGEQYF
TRBJ2-5 NA NA TRBV2 TGTGCCAGAGCAGTCGGGACCGCAGAGACCCAGTACTTC CARAVGTAETQYF
TRBJ2-5 NA TRBD2 TRBV20-1 TGCAGTGCGCAATACCTAGCGGGAGTTAAGCAAGAGACCCAGTACTTC CSAQYLAGVKQETQYF
TRBJ2-5 NA NA TRBV18 TGTGCCAGCTCACCACCGAACTTGCAAGAGACCCAGTACTTC CASSPPNLQETQYF
TRBJ1-3 NA NA TRBV29-1 TGCAGCGTTGCTCAGCACTCTGGAAACACCATATATTTT CSVAQHSGNTIYF
TRBJ1-2 NA NA TRBV5-1 TGCGCCAGTCGGGAGACCTGGACAGAGACGGCTGGCTACACCTTC CASRETWTETAGYTF
TRBJ2-3 NA TRBD2 TRBV13 TGTGCCAGCAGCGTCCCGGGACTAGCTACGCAGTATTTT CASSVPGLATQYF
TRBJ2-1 once TRBD2 TRBV29-1 TGCAGCGCCCTAGGACTAGCGGGAGGGAAGAATGAGCAGTTCTTC CSALGLAGGKNEQFF
TRBJ2-7 NA TRBD2 TRBV29-1 TGCAGCGCCGTATGGGACGGGAGGAAGCAGTACTTC CSAVWDGRKQYF
TRBJ2-7 once NA TRBV7-9 TGTGCCAGCAGCTTAACGATAAAGCAGTACTTC CASSLTIKQYF
TRBJ2-1 NA TRBD2 TRBV9 TGTGCCAGCAGCGTAGGCTCTAGCGGGAGGGCGAGTGAGCAGTTCTTC CASSVGSSGRASEQFF
TRBJ1-1 NA NA TRBV20-1 TGCAGTGCTAGAGATAGTTCAAGTGAAGCTTTCTTT CSARDSSSEAFF
TRBJ2-1 NA TRBD2 TRBV14 TGTGCCAGCAGCTCACTAGCGGGAGACCGCAATGAGCAGTTCTTC CASSSLAGDRNEQFF
TRBJ2-2 once TRBD2 TRBV19 TGTGCCAGTAGACGCCCGGCGGGGCTAGCGGGAGCGGTCGGGGAGCTGTTTTTT CASRRPAGLAGAVGELFF
TRBJ2-2 NA NA TRBV9 TGTGCCAGCAGCGTGGACTCCCGAGGAGGGGAGCTGTTTTTT CASSVDSRGGELFF